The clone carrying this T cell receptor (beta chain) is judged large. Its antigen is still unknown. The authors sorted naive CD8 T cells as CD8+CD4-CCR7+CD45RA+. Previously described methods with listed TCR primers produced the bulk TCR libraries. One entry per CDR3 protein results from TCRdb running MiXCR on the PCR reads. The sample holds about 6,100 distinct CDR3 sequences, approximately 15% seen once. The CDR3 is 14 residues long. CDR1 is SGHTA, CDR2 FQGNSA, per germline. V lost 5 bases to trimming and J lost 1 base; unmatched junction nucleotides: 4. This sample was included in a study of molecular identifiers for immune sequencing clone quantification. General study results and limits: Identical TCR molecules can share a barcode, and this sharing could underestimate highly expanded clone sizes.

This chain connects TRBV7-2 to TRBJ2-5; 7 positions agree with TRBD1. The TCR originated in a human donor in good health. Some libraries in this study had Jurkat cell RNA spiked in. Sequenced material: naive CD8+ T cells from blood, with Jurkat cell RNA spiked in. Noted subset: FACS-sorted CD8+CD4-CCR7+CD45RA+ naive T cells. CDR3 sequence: CASSQGQAQETQYF. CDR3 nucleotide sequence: TGTGCCAGCAGCCAAGGACAGGCCCAAGAGACCCAGTACTTC.